The 24 T cell receptor beta chains in this list originate from one sample, sequenced in a study of blood T cell repertoires in COVID-19. Generated by immunoSEQ multiplex PCR, the TCRdb table keeps only in-frame clones and is missing some. The repertoire consists of more than 95,000 clones, with 90% occurring once and the leading ten covering roughly 2%. Specimen: peripheral blood. These receptors all come from a human donor with active COVID-19. The donor label of this sample is uncertain.

In nucleotides, the CDR3 is TGTGCCAGCAGCGCGGGGACTAGCGCCTACAATGAGCAGTTCTTC. It encodes CASSAGTSAYNEQFF. The chain uses TRBV9 and TRBJ2-1; 10 bases match TRBD2. The germline CDR1 and CDR2 sequences are SGDLS and YYNGEE. The CDR3 is 15 residues long. Trimming at V came to 3 bases and at J to 2 bases, leaving 2 bases not matched to a gene.

This sequence joins TRBV19 and TRBJ2-6; D is uncertain. Germline assignment: CDR1 LNHDA and CDR2 SQIVND (reference sequence). The length of the CDR3 is 15 residues. With 8 bases removed from V and 0 bases from J, the gap between germline ends came to 11 bases. The CDR3 protein is CASFSRSSGANVLTF. In nucleotides, the CDR3 is TGTGCCAGTTTTAGTAGGAGCTCTGGGGCCAACGTCCTGACTTTC.

The gene calls are TRBV28 and TRBJ1-1, with 7 nucleotides matching TRBD1. V dropped 2 bases and J dropped 0; count of bases not matched to a gene: 3. This CDR3 is 15 amino acids long. Germline-derived CDR1 and CDR2 are MDHEN and SYDVKM. CDR3 in amino acids: CASSLPGQLNTEAFF. CDR3 bases: TGTGCCAGCAGTTTACCGGGACAGTTGAACACTGAAGCTTTCTTT.

The chain links TRBV19 to TRBJ2-6, with D tentatively TRBD2 (5 bases). V gave up 3 bases and J gave up 0 bases, with 12 bases separating them. The CDR3 has 17 residues. CDR1 is LNHDA, CDR2 SQIVND, per germline (reference sequence). The CDR3 loop is CASSMEVASSGANVLTF. The CDR3 DNA follows: TGTGCCAGTAGTATGGAGGTGGCCAGCTCTGGGGCCAACGTCCTGACTTTC.

V usage is TRBV28 and J usage is TRBJ2-7, with 9 bases fitting TRBD1. In germline, CDR1 is MDHEN, CDR2 SYDVKM. The CDR3 length is 18 residues. V shed 5 bases and J 0 bases; nucleotides not matched to a gene: 14. CDR3 DNA sequence: TGTGCCAGCAGTCTTACCCAAGCCGGGACAGGGAGCTCCTACGAGCAGTACTTC. Amino acids: CASSLTQAGTGSSYEQYF.

This chain links TRBV7-9 with TRBJ1-5; no clear D gene. Germline CDR1 SEHNR, CDR2 FQNEAQ (reference sequence). V lost 5 bases and J lost 1, with 15 bases in between. The CDR3 consists of 16 residues. The CDR3 here is CASSREIGLSNQPQHF. The CDR3 region has the DNA TGTGCCAGCAGCCGTGAGATCGGGTTAAGCAATCAGCCCCAGCATTTT.

The chain couples TRBV7-2 to TRBJ2-5, with TRBD1 matching over 7 bases. This CDR3 contains 14 residues. With V trimmed by 5 bases and J by 5 bases, 8 bases remained unmatched. The germline CDR1 and CDR2 sequences are SGHTA and FQGNSA. The chain's CDR3 is CASSPKDRRETQYF. Written as DNA, the CDR3 is TGTGCCAGCAGCCCCAAGGACAGGAGGGAGACCCAGTACTTC.

V gene TRBV14 combines with J gene TRBJ2-2; TRBD1 aligns across 8 bases. Germline V gene sequence: CDR1 SGHDN, CDR2 FVKESK. V trimming: 6 bases; J trimming: 2 bases; junction bases outside the gene matches: 8. The CDR3 totals 16 residues. CDR3 protein: CASRSDRGLNTGELFF. In DNA form, the CDR3 reads TGTGCCAGCAGAAGCGACAGGGGCCTAAACACCGGGGAGCTGTTTTTT.

In this sample, this clone turned up once. The rearrangement uses TRBV11-2 and TRBJ2-5, with 12 nucleotides matching TRBD2. The germline V gene encodes CDR1 SGHAT and CDR2 FQNNGV. The CDR3 runs 18 residues. The junction had 15 bases not matched to a gene; V was cut back by 5 bases and J by 5 bases. CDR3 nucleotides: TGTGCCAGCAGCGCCCTGAGGGCTAGCGGGGGGGTAAGCGAGACCCAGTACTTC. Protein: CASSALRASGGVSETQYF. The full variable domain, its missing parts supplied by reference TRBV11-2 and TRBJ2-5, is EAGVAQSPRYKIIEKRQSVAFWCNPISGHATLYWYQQILGQGPKLLIQFQNNGVVDDSQLPKDRFSAERLKGVDSTLKIQPAKLEDSAVYLCASSALRASGGVSETQYFGPGTRLLVL.

The chain has TRBV3-1 (or the pseudogene TRBV3-2) and TRBJ1-4; 9 positions agree with TRBD1. The CDR3 extends over 17 amino acids. V lost 8 bases to trimming and J lost 2 bases; unmatched junction nucleotides: 12. Germline CDR1 reads LGHDT; CDR2 reads YNNKEL (reference sequence). The CDR3 bases are TGTGCCAGCGAGAAAAGCCACAGGGGGCACACTAATGAAAAACTGTTTTTT. It is translated as CASEKSHRGHTNEKLFF.

The chain has TRBV19 and TRBJ2-7; 9 nucleotides align to TRBD1. The V segment lost 4 bases and the J segment 3 bases; nucleotides outside the gene matches: 10. Germline V gene data show CDR1 as LNHDA and CDR2 as SQIVND (reference sequence). The CDR3 runs to 16 residues. The CDR3 DNA reads TGTGCCAGTAGTACTAAGGACAGGGGACTCATCTACGAGCAGTACTTC. This encodes CASSTKDRGLIYEQYF.

The chain recombines TRBV11-2 with TRBJ1-6, with 7 bases aligning to TRBD1. The CDR3 is 15 residues long. Germline V gene sequence: CDR1 SGHAT, CDR2 FQNNGV. V lost 6 bases and J lost 9; bases outside the gene matches: 11. This CDR3 is CASRLTGDSGSPLHF. The DNA of the CDR3 is TGTGCCAGCAGACTCACCGGGGACAGCGGTTCACCCCTCCACTTT. The variable domain in full, with the rest retrieved from reference TRBV11-2 and TRBJ1-6, is EAGVAQSPRYKIIEKRQSVAFWCNPISGHATLYWYQQILGQGPKLLIQFQNNGVVDDSQLPKDRFSAERLKGVDSTLKIQPAKLEDSAVYLCASRLTGDSGSPLHFGNGTRLTVT.

The CDR3 DNA reads as TGTGCCAGTAGTCAGGGGATTCCGACGAACGAGCAGTACTTC. This gives the protein CASSQGIPTNEQYF. The J gene is TRBJ2-7, the V gene TRBV19; tentative D call: TRBD1 (6 bases). The CDR3 is 14 residues long. Germline CDR1 LNHDA, CDR2 SQIVND (reference sequence). The V end lost 5 bases, the J end lost 5 bases, and 16 bases lay between the germline ends.

This chain links TRBV7-8 with TRBJ2-3; TRBD2 matches at 16 bases. Germline V gene sequence: CDR1 SGHVS, CDR2 FQNEAQ. Trimming cost V 4 bases and J 1 base; bases outside gene matches: 5. The CDR3 contains 18 residues. CDR3 sequence reads: CASSSGLAGGPGTDTQYF. In DNA, the CDR3 is TGTGCCAGCAGCTCGGGACTAGCGGGGGGGCCGGGCACAGATACGCAGTATTTT. Supplemented by reference TRBV7-8 and TRBJ2-3, the full variable domain reads GAGVSQSPRYKVAKRGQDVALRCDPISGHVSLFWYQQALGQGPEFLTYFQNEAQLDKSGLPSDRFFAERPEGSVSTLKIQRTQQEDSAVYLCASSSGLAGGPGTDTQYFGPGTRLTVL.

The gene calls are TRBV7-6 and TRBJ2-2, with 8 bases fitting TRBD2. V lost 5 bases and J lost 7; bases outside the gene matches: 12. This CDR3 comprises 16 residues. The germline V gene has CDR1 SGHVS and CDR2 FNYEAQ. The CDR3 DNA is TGTGCCAGCAGCCCGCAGGTCGGGGGGGCTGTCGGGGAGCTGTTTTTT. It specifies CASSPQVGGAVGELFF.

The rearrangement links TRBV21-1 to TRBJ1-2; the D call of TRBD1 is as the table states it, not checked on the DNA. TRBV21-1 is classified as a pseudogene. The CDR3 contains 15 residues. CDR3 nucleotides: TGTGCCAGCAGCAAAGGTGACAGCCGAGCCAATGGCTACACCTTC. Translation: CASSKGDSRANGYTF.

The genes are TRBV28 and TRBJ1-2; 8 bases are shared with TRBD1. The CDR3 sequence is 18 residues long. V lost 9 bases, J lost 2 bases, and 20 bases stayed unmatched. The germline V gene has CDR1 MDHEN and CDR2 SYDVKM. In DNA, the CDR3 is TGTGCCAGTCATAGTTTGGGGTCAGGGGACAGGAGGAACTATGGCTACACCTTC. The encoded protein is CASHSLGSGDRRNYGYTF.

The chain links TRBV3-1 (or the pseudogene TRBV3-2) to TRBJ1-2, with 8 bases lining up with TRBD1. This CDR3 comprises 17 residues. Germline values: CDR1 LGHDT, CDR2 YNNKEL (reference sequence). The V segment lost 5 bases and the J segment 3 bases; nucleotides outside the gene matches: 14. The CDR3 protein is CASSETITGGVDYGYTF. CDR3 DNA sequence: TGTGCCAGCAGCGAGACAATTACAGGGGGAGTTGACTATGGCTACACCTTC.

The chain has TRBV4-3 and TRBJ1-6; tentative D call: TRBD1 (6 bases). The CDR3 spans 15 residues. Trimming cost V 1 base and J 5 bases, with 9 bases left between them. Germline CDR1 is LGHNA and CDR2 is YSLEER. CDR3 protein: CASSQAAGDNSPLHF. The CDR3 DNA sequence: TGCGCCAGCAGCCAAGCAGCAGGGGATAATTCACCCCTCCACTTT.

In regard to this clone: The junction shows a germline mismatch at one end, possibly a read error. The chain uses TRBV30 and TRBJ2-5; 11 nucleotides agree with TRBD2. From germline, CDR1 is GTSNPN and CDR2 SVGIG (reference sequence). The CDR3 extends over 15 amino acids. CDR3 DNA: TGTGCCTGGGGCCCTAGCGGGGGGCTGGGGGAGACCAAGTACTTC. Translating gives CAWGPSGGLGETKYF.

The J gene is TRBJ2-2, the V gene TRBV7-2, with 8 nucleotides matching TRBD2. The V and J ends lost 4 bases and 4 bases, in that order; junction bases with no gene match: 5. The CDR3 is made up of 15 amino acids. Germline values: CDR1 SGHTA, CDR2 FQGNSA. The CDR3 loop is CASSSAGGTTGELFF. CDR3 nucleotide sequence: TGTGCCAGCAGCTCCGCGGGGGGCACCACCGGGGAGCTGTTTTTT.

The chain uses TRBV15 and TRBJ1-4; 7 nucleotides match TRBD1. V was clipped by 1 base and J by 0 bases; unmatched bases: 2. Germline V gives CDR1 LNHNV, CDR2 YYDKDF (reference sequence). This CDR3 contains 16 residues. This CDR3 is CATSRAGTATNEKLFF. In DNA form, the CDR3 reads TGTGCCACCAGCAGAGCCGGGACAGCAACTAATGAAAAACTGTTTTTT.

CDR3 loop: CASSYGQGGYEQYF. CDR3 DNA: TGTGCCAGCAGTTACGGACAGGGGGGGTACGAGCAGTACTTC. The chain combines TRBV6-5 with TRBJ2-7; 10 nucleotides match TRBD1. The CDR3 has 14 amino acids. J was trimmed by 4 bases and V by 2 bases; bases with no gene match: 2. Germline V CDR1 and CDR2: MNHEY, SVGAGI.

This clone is a singleton in its sample. The DNA for the CDR3 is TGTGCCAGCAGTCCCCAACAGGGGGCGCTTCTCTATGGCTACACCTTC. Protein product: CASSPQQGALLYGYTF. The chain carries TRBV27 and TRBJ1-2, with 9 nucleotides matching TRBD1. Germline CDR1 is MNHEY and CDR2 is SMNVEV (reference sequence). V shed 5 bases and J 4 bases; nucleotides not matched to a gene: 11. The CDR3 extends over 16 amino acids.